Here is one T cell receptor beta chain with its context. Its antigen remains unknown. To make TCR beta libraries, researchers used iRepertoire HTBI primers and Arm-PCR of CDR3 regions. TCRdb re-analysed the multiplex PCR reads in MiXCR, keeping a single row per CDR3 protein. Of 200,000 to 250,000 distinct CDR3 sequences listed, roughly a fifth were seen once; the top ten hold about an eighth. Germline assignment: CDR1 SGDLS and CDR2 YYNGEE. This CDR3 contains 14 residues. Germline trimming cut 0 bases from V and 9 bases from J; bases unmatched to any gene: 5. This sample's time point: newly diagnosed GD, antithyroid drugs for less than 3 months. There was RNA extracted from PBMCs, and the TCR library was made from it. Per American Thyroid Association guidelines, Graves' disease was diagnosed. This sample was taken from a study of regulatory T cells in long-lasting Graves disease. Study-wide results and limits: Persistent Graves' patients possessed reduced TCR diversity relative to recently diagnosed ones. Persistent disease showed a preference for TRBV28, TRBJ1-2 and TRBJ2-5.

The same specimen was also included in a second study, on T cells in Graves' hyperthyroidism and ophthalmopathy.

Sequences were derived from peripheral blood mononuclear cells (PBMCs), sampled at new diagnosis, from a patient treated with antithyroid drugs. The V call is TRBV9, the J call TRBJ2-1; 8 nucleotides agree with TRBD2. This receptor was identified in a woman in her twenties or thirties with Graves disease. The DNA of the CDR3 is TGTGCCAGCAGCGTAGGTATTACTAGCGGTGAGCAGTTCTTC. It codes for CASSVGITSGEQFF. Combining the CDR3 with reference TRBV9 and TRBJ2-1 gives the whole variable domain DSGVTQTPKHLITATGQRVTLRCSPRSGDLSVYWYQQSLDQGLQFLIQYYNGEERAKGNILERFSAQQFPDLHSELNLSSLELGDSALYFCASSVGITSGEQFFGPGTRLTVL.